Each of the 23 T cell receptor beta chains below was sequenced from the same sample in a study of shared clonotypes between healthy human individuals. CD45RO-negative CD8 cells positively selected for CCR7 made up the naive population, which excluded terminally differentiated effector memory CD45RA+ cells. Using immunoSEQ multiplex PCR, the repertoire was profiled, and TCRdb retains in-frame clones only, with some absent. The data show millions of clones, with 85% to 95% seen just once and more than 1.5% held by the top ten. Sequencing was carried out using naive CD8+ T cells from PBMCs. These receptors were obtained from a man aged 18 to 30 in good health. Some clones in this sample may be carry-over from other donors' samples.

A few counts support this clone. The sample has other DNA sequences that encode this CDR3 too. This chain uses TRBV29-1 with TRBJ1-1; TRBD1 agrees at 7 bases. The germline gives CDR1 SQVTM, CDR2 ANQGSEA. The CDR3 has 12 amino acids. After removal of 6 bases from V and 0 bases from J, the junction contained 1 base not matched to a gene. The DNA of the CDR3 is TGCAGCGTGACAGGGATGAACACTGAAGCTTTCTTT. Its protein product is CSVTGMNTEAFF.

V usage is TRBV18 and J usage is TRBJ1-4; 10 bases match TRBD1. The CDR3 consists of 15 residues. V lost 6 bases and J lost 2; bases outside the gene matches: 3. Germline loops: CDR1 KGHSH, CDR2 LQKENI. The CDR3 spells CASSQDRGTNEKLFF. As DNA, the CDR3 is TGTGCCAGCTCGCAGGACAGGGGGACTAATGAAAAACTGTTTTTT.

The CDR3 nucleotides are TGCGCCAGCACCGGGACAGAGAACACCGGGGAGCTGTTTTTT. Residues: CASTGTENTGELFF. The rearrangement links TRBV5-1 to TRBJ2-2, with 7 nucleotides matching TRBD1. The CDR3 contains 14 residues. Germline CDR1 reads SGHRS; CDR2 reads YFSETQ. Trimming removed 6 bases from V and 1 base from J; junction bases left unmatched: 3.

The genes are TRBV4-1 and TRBJ2-7; 10 bases fit TRBD1. The CDR3 has 14 amino acids. The germline CDR1 and CDR2 sequences are MGHRA and YSYEKL. V lost 4 bases, J lost 5 bases, and 5 bases stayed unmatched. The CDR3 loop is CASSPGQGNHEQYF. The DNA for the CDR3 is TGCGCCAGCAGCCCGGGACAGGGGAATCACGAGCAGTACTTC.

A word on this clone: Other nucleotide sequences in the sample specify the same CDR3. The chain has TRBV19 and TRBJ2-7; D remains unclear. Germline V gene lookup returns CDR1 LNHDA and CDR2 SQIVND (reference sequence). This CDR3 is built from 13 residues. With 6 bases removed from V and 3 bases from J, the gap between germline ends came to 12 bases. The CDR3 loop is CASSLRPDYEQYF. CDR3 DNA sequence: TGTGCCAGTAGCCTTAGACCAGACTACGAGCAGTACTTC.

This clone was picked up one time. The chain couples TRBV2 to TRBJ2-7; unclear D gene. Trimming left V 6 bases short and J 6 bases short, with 21 bases between. CDR1 is SNHLY and CDR2 is FYNNEI in the germline V gene. The CDR3 extends over 15 amino acids. The CDR3, as DNA: TGTGCCAGCAGCGAGGACGCACGAAAGGCCCGCGAGCAGTACTTC. Translated: CASSEDARKAREQYF.

This clone was counted a single time. The chain has TRBV28 and TRBJ1-2, with D uncertain. Trimming pared 5 bases from V and 5 bases from J, leaving 12 bases between. Germline V gives CDR1 MDHEN, CDR2 SYDVKM. This CDR3 has 13 residues. The CDR3 reads CASSPLVSYGYTF. The CDR3 coding sequence is TGTGCCAGCAGTCCCCTCGTCTCGTATGGCTACACCTTC.

V is TRBV15 and J is TRBJ2-1; either TRBD1 or TRBD2 may fit D (5 bases each). The CDR3 runs to 17 residues. Germline CDR1 is LNHNV and CDR2 is YYDKDF (reference sequence). V was clipped by 9 bases and J by 6 bases, with 27 bases between them. The DNA of the CDR3 is TGTGCCACTGGAGTGGGGGTCGGTGTTGTAATTGCCAATGAGCAGTTCTTC. It codes for CATGVGVGVVIANEQFF. Based on the CDR3 plus reference TRBV15 and TRBJ2-1, the full variable domain is DAMVIQNPRYQVTQFGKPVTLSCSQTLNHNVMYWYQQKSSQAPKLLFHYYDKDFNNEADTPDNFQSRRPNTSFCFLDIRSPGLGDTAMYLCATGVGVGVVIANEQFFGPGTRLTVL.

As regards this clone: Different DNA sequences within this sample yield the same CDR3. The chain recombines TRBV6-5 with TRBJ2-1; D is ambiguous. Deletions cut 0 bases from V and 0 bases from J, with 6 bases between. The CDR3 is 15 amino acids. CDR1 and CDR2 (germline): MNHEY, SVGAGI. The DNA of the CDR3 is TGTGCCAGCAGTTACTCTTTGAGCTCCTACAATGAGCAGTTCTTC. It translates to CASSYSLSSYNEQFF.

V and J are TRBV9 and TRBJ1-3, with TRBD1 as a possible D gene (5 bases). Trimming cost V 3 bases and J 4 bases, with 14 bases left between them. CDR3 length: 15 amino acids. Germline values: CDR1 SGDLS, CDR2 YYNGEE. CDR3 coding DNA: TGTGCCAGCAGCGCCACGGGGGGGAAAGGAAACACCATATATTTT. Its translation is CASSATGGKGNTIYF.

The chain employs TRBV27 and TRBJ2-3, with 12 positions matching TRBD2. Germline values: CDR1 MNHEY, CDR2 SMNVEV (reference sequence). V lost 4 bases and J lost 2; bases outside the gene matches: 7. The CDR3 contains 17 residues. CDR3 loop: CASSSLGLAGLTDTQYF. CDR3 nucleotides: TGTGCCAGCAGTTCCCTCGGACTAGCGGGACTCACAGATACGCAGTATTTT.

About this clone: Additional DNA sequences in this sample encode the identical CDR3. The chain is built from TRBV7-9 and TRBJ2-2; D gene ambiguous. The ends were cut back, 1 base at V and 5 bases at J, with 2 bases in the middle. The CDR3 extends over 12 amino acids. CDR1 is SEHNR and CDR2 is FQNEAQ in the germline V gene (reference sequence). The CDR3 is CASSLETGELFF. As DNA, the CDR3 is TGTGCCAGCAGCTTAGAGACCGGGGAGCTGTTTTTT.

The chain uses TRBV5-1 and TRBJ2-7; 8 nucleotides agree with TRBD1. The trim removed 4 bases at V and 3 bases at J, leaving 9 bases unmatched. The CDR3 runs to 15 residues. Germline lookup yields CDR1 SGHRS and CDR2 YFSETQ. The CDR3, as DNA: TGCGCCAGCAGCCACGACAGGGGCCCTTACTACGAGCAGTACTTC. Protein: CASSHDRGPYYEQYF. Full variable domain (outside the CDR3, taken from reference TRBV5-1 and TRBJ2-7): KAGVTQTPRYLIKTRGQQVTLSCSPISGHRSVSWYQQTPGQGLQFLFEYFSETQRNKGNFPGRFSGRQFSNSRSEMNVSTLELGDSALYLCASSHDRGPYYEQYFGPGTRLTVT.

The gene calls are TRBV28 and TRBJ2-5, with D unresolved. Germline V CDR1 and CDR2: MDHEN, SYDVKM. This CDR3 region has 16 residues. The V end lost 4 bases, the J end lost 2 bases, and 17 bases lay between the germline ends. In DNA form, the CDR3 reads TGTGCCAGCAGTTACCCCCGGCAATTTTTACAAGAGACCCAGTACTTC. Amino acids: CASSYPRQFLQETQYF. Combining the CDR3 with reference TRBV28 and TRBJ2-5 gives the whole variable domain DVKVTQSSRYLVKRTGEKVFLECVQDMDHENMFWYRQDPGLGLRLIYFSYDVKMKEKGDIPEGYSVSREKKERFSLILESASTNQTSMYLCASSYPRQFLQETQYFGPGTRLLVL.

The J gene is TRBJ2-2, the V gene TRBV11-2; 8 bases map to TRBD1. Per germline, CDR1 SGHAT and CDR2 FQNNGV. The ends lost 6 bases at V and 3 bases at J; junction bases unmatched: 9. The CDR3 loop spans 16 amino acids. CDR3 bases: TGTGCCAGCAGTTCCCGAATGGGACAGGACACCGGGGAGCTGTTTTTT. This encodes CASSSRMGQDTGELFF. Drawing the rest from reference TRBV11-2 and TRBJ2-2, the complete variable domain is EAGVAQSPRYKIIEKRQSVAFWCNPISGHATLYWYQQILGQGPKLLIQFQNNGVVDDSQLPKDRFSAERLKGVDSTLKIQPAKLEDSAVYLCASSSRMGQDTGELFFGEGSRLTVL.

The chain carries TRBV28 and TRBJ1-2; 7 bases are a match to TRBD1. V was clipped by 1 base and J by 5 bases; unmatched bases: 10. The CDR3 length is 16 residues. Germline V CDR1 and CDR2: MDHEN, SYDVKM. CDR3 in DNA: TGTGCCAGCAGTTTATTTAAGGGGGCCCCCCTTTATGGCTACACCTTC. Its protein product is CASSLFKGAPLYGYTF.

The genes are TRBV7-3 and TRBJ2-6, with D unresolved. Trimming took 4 bases from V and 8 from J, leaving 15 bases between them. CDR1 is SGHTA and CDR2 is FQGTGA in the germline V gene. The CDR3 spans 15 residues. The DNA for the CDR3 is TGTGCCAGCAGCTCGGGTAATCAATTGACCAACGTCCTGACTTTC. This codes for CASSSGNQLTNVLTF.

As for this clone: Different DNA sequences within this sample yield the same CDR3. The genes are TRBV27 and TRBJ1-2, with 7 bases fitting TRBD1. With 3 bases clipped from V and 0 bases from J, the junction kept 1 base outside the gene matches. The CDR3 is made up of 14 amino acids. Germline V lookup: CDR1 MNHEY, CDR2 SMNVEV (reference sequence). The CDR3 sequence is CASSLTGTNYGYTF. The CDR3 DNA sequence: TGTGCCAGCAGTTTGACAGGGACTAACTATGGCTACACCTTC.

This chain links TRBV7-2 with TRBJ2-7; the match to TRBD2 covers 7 bases. Trimming at V came to 11 bases and at J to 2 bases, leaving 12 bases not matched to a gene. There are 14 residues in the CDR3. Germline CDR1 and CDR2: SGHTA and FQGNSA. The CDR3 DNA reads as TGTGCCTCTAAGGTCTGGGCGGGGGCCTACGAGCAGTACTTC. Protein sequence: CASKVWAGAYEQYF.

The rearrangement joins TRBV27 to TRBJ2-3, with 9 bases aligning to TRBD1. This CDR3 comprises 16 residues. V gave up 5 bases and J gave up 6 bases; unmatched junction bases: 12. The germline gives CDR1 MNHEY, CDR2 SMNVEV (reference sequence). The CDR3 region is CASSINRGRVADTQYF. In DNA, the CDR3 is TGTGCCAGCAGTATAAACAGGGGGCGCGTAGCTGATACGCAGTATTTT.

The rearrangement joins TRBV4-3 to TRBJ1-4, with 8 positions matching TRBD1. Germline values: CDR1 LGHNA, CDR2 YSLEER. The CDR3 has 14 residues. V lost 0 bases to trimming and J lost 10 bases; unmatched junction nucleotides: 4. This CDR3 is CASSQDQGAGKLFF. The CDR3 nucleotides are TGCGCCAGCAGCCAAGATCAGGGGGCGGGAAAACTGTTTTTT.

The chain couples TRBV13 to TRBJ2-3; no clear D gene. Deletions cut 4 bases from V and 1 base from J, with 6 bases between. The CDR3 extends over 13 amino acids. Germline lookup yields CDR1 PRHDT and CDR2 FYEKMQ (reference sequence). The CDR3: CASSSSGTDTQYF. For the CDR3, the DNA is TGTGCCAGCAGCTCATCTGGCACAGATACGCAGTATTTT.

The chain is built from TRBV2 and TRBJ1-2; the match to TRBD1 covers 8 bases. Germline assignment: CDR1 SNHLY and CDR2 FYNNEI. The junction had 7 bases not matched to a gene; V was cut back by 4 bases and J by 3 bases. The CDR3 loop spans 15 amino acids. In DNA, the CDR3 is TGTGCCAGCAGTGGACGACAGGGGAGGGACTATGGCTACACCTTC. Translation gives CASSGRQGRDYGYTF.